This is a list of T cell receptor beta chains from one sample in a study of blood T cell repertoires in COVID-19. Some clones are missing from TCRdb's copy, which holds only in-frame ones; the method was immunoSEQ multiplex PCR. Counted here are about 240,000 clones, roughly 86% occurring once; the ten biggest clones make up about 3.3%. The sample comprised PBMCs or T cells enriched from blood (not recorded which). The receptors shown here come from a woman aged 40 to 50 with acute COVID-19. Each CDR3 is given with its conserved first and last residue. The D gene is left open where the match is weak. The listing skips clone size in some rows; elsewhere it reads once, few, many or a size class.

j_call: TRBJ1-6; v_call: TRBV1; d_call: -; clone_size: -; cdr3_aa: CTSSQDQAGRGDSPLHF; cdr3_nt: TGCACCAGCAGCCAAGATCAGGCGGGACGGGGGGATTCACCCCTCCACTTT
j_call: TRBJ2-5; v_call: TRBV9; d_call: TRBD1; clone_size: -; cdr3_aa: CASSVDVGQGPETQYF; cdr3_nt: TGTGCCAGCAGCGTAGACGTGGGACAGGGCCCAGAGACCCAGTACTTC
j_call: TRBJ1-2; v_call: TRBV6-6; d_call: TRBD1; clone_size: few; cdr3_aa: CASSYNRGQSGYTF; cdr3_nt: TGTGCCAGCAGTTACAACAGGGGGCAATCTGGCTACACCTTC
j_call: TRBJ2-2; v_call: TRBV4-1; d_call: TRBD2; clone_size: -; cdr3_aa: CASSQVPGLGTGELFF; cdr3_nt: TGCGCCAGCAGCCAAGTACCGGGACTAGGTACCGGGGAGCTGTTTTTT
j_call: TRBJ1-2; v_call: TRBV11-2; d_call: -; clone_size: -; cdr3_aa: CASSPRGGYTF; cdr3_nt: TGTGCCAGCAGCCCGCGGGGTGGCTACACCTTC
j_call: TRBJ1-5; v_call: TRBV19; d_call: -; clone_size: -; cdr3_aa: CASSMRQQTQHF; cdr3_nt: TGTGCCAGTAGTATGCGACAGCAAACCCAGCATTTT
j_call: TRBJ2-5; v_call: TRBV27; d_call: TRBD1; clone_size: -; cdr3_aa: CASSPGQANTQYF; cdr3_nt: TGTGCCAGCAGCCCGGGACAGGCTAACACCCAGTACTTC
j_call: TRBJ1-1; v_call: TRBV18; d_call: -; clone_size: -; cdr3_aa: CASSPPARGSISEAFF; cdr3_nt: TGTGCCAGCTCACCACCGGCCAGGGGTAGTATTTCTGAAGCTTTCTTT
j_call: TRBJ2-7; v_call: TRBV7-8; d_call: TRBD2; clone_size: -; cdr3_aa: CASSLGPPSGRALSYEQYF; cdr3_nt: TGTGCCAGCAGCTTAGGCCCCCCGAGCGGGAGGGCCTTATCCTACGAGCAGTACTTC
j_call: TRBJ2-5; v_call: TRBV29-1; d_call: TRBD1; clone_size: -; cdr3_aa: CSVEVGTGYQETQYF; cdr3_nt: TGCAGCGTTGAAGTAGGGACAGGGTACCAAGAGACCCAGTACTTC
j_call: TRBJ2-3; v_call: TRBV11-2; d_call: -; clone_size: once; cdr3_aa: CASSLSPTPFTDTQYF; cdr3_nt: TGTGCCAGCAGCTTATCTCCGACACCCTTCACAGATACGCAGTATTTT
j_call: TRBJ2-1; v_call: TRBV14; d_call: TRBD2; clone_size: -; cdr3_aa: CASSPLAGGPVNEQFF; cdr3_nt: TGTGCCAGCAGCCCCCTCGCGGGAGGGCCGGTAAATGAGCAGTTCTTC
j_call: TRBJ2-1; v_call: TRBV9; d_call: -; clone_size: -; cdr3_aa: CASSVEVDAGIYNEQFF; cdr3_nt: TGTGCCAGCAGCGTAGAGGTGGATGCGGGGATCTACAATGAGCAGTTCTTC
j_call: TRBJ2-7; v_call: TRBV5-6; d_call: TRBD1; clone_size: -; cdr3_aa: CASSSDRAYEQYF; cdr3_nt: TGTGCCAGCAGCTCGGACAGGGCCTACGAGCAGTACTTC
j_call: TRBJ1-2; v_call: TRBV18; d_call: -; clone_size: -; cdr3_aa: CASSPGTSDGYTF; cdr3_nt: TGTGCCAGCTCACCCGGGACTTCGGATGGCTACACCTTC
j_call: TRBJ2-7; v_call: TRBV27; d_call: TRBD1; clone_size: -; cdr3_aa: CASSFGTGAHYEQYF; cdr3_nt: TGTGCCAGCAGTTTCGGGACAGGGGCACACTACGAGCAGTACTTC
j_call: TRBJ1-5; v_call: TRBV6-1; d_call: -; clone_size: -; cdr3_aa: CASSERSALGLSNQPQHF; cdr3_nt: TGTGCCAGCAGTGAAAGGTCGGCCTTGGGACTTAGCAATCAGCCCCAGCATTTT
j_call: TRBJ2-1; v_call: TRBV11-3; d_call: TRBD2; clone_size: -; cdr3_aa: CASSSRLAGAYNEQFF; cdr3_nt: TGTGCCAGCAGCTCCAGACTAGCGGGAGCCTACAATGAGCAGTTCTTC
j_call: TRBJ2-2; v_call: TRBV6-1; d_call: -; clone_size: -; cdr3_aa: CATQGGLGTGELFF; cdr3_nt: TGTGCCACCCAGGGGGGATTGGGCACCGGGGAGCTGTTTTTT
j_call: TRBJ2-7; v_call: TRBV7-8; d_call: -; clone_size: -; cdr3_aa: CASSSPGYYEQYF; cdr3_nt: TGTGCCAGCAGCTCACCAGGTTATTACGAGCAGTACTTC
j_call: TRBJ1-5; v_call: TRBV5-5; d_call: -; clone_size: -; cdr3_aa: CASSLGQSSNQPQHF; cdr3_nt: TGTGCCAGCAGCTTAGGACAGTCGAGCAATCAGCCCCAGCATTTT
j_call: TRBJ1-1; v_call: TRBV5-8; d_call: -; clone_size: -; cdr3_aa: CASSFVTEAFF; cdr3_nt: TGTGCCAGCAGCTTCGTCACTGAAGCTTTCTTT
j_call: TRBJ2-1; v_call: TRBV12-3/TRBV12-4; d_call: -; clone_size: few; cdr3_aa: CASKSWRRNEQFF; cdr3_nt: TGTGCCAGCAAAAGTTGGAGGCGCAATGAGCAGTTCTTC
j_call: TRBJ2-1; v_call: TRBV9; d_call: TRBD2; clone_size: -; cdr3_aa: CASSVVWTGGHNEQFF; cdr3_nt: TGTGCCAGCAGCGTAGTCTGGACGGGAGGGCACAATGAGCAGTTCTTC
j_call: TRBJ2-3; v_call: TRBV7-2; d_call: TRBD2; clone_size: -; cdr3_aa: CASSLEGTGTSASTDTQYF; cdr3_nt: TGTGCCAGCAGCTTAGAGGGGACTGGGACTAGCGCTAGCACAGATACGCAGTATTTT
j_call: TRBJ1-2; v_call: TRBV11-2; d_call: TRBD1; clone_size: -; cdr3_aa: CASSPTGQGVGGYTF; cdr3_nt: TGTGCCAGCAGCCCTACGGGACAGGGTGTAGGCGGCTACACCTTC
j_call: TRBJ2-2; v_call: TRBV24-1; d_call: TRBD2; clone_size: -; cdr3_aa: CATSDRREGPGELFF; cdr3_nt: TGTGCCACCAGTGATCGGCGGGAGGGCCCCGGGGAGCTGTTTTTT
j_call: TRBJ1-4; v_call: TRBV2; d_call: -; clone_size: -; cdr3_aa: CASINRGSEKLFF; cdr3_nt: TGTGCCAGTATAAACCGGGGGAGTGAAAAACTGTTTTTT
j_call: TRBJ2-3; v_call: TRBV15; d_call: TRBD2; clone_size: -; cdr3_aa: CATSRFPASGGLGDTQYF; cdr3_nt: TGTGCCACCAGCAGATTCCCGGCTAGCGGGGGCCTTGGGGATACGCAGTATTTT
j_call: TRBJ2-3; v_call: TRBV5-1; d_call: -; clone_size: -; cdr3_aa: CASSPLDSFSTDTQYF; cdr3_nt: TGCGCCAGCAGCCCGTTAGACAGTTTTAGCACAGATACGCAGTATTTT